The rows below give T cell receptor beta chains drawn from one sample of a study of blood T cells in healthy people across ages. A single record per CDR3 protein comes from TCRdb applying MiXCR to the 5' RACE reads. This sample yields 920,000 or so distinct CDR3 sequences, of which 35% to 50% are seen a single time; 15% to 20% belongs to the top ten. Specimen: blood. All receptors derive from a woman in her sixties in good health. The conserved cysteine and the conserved F or W are not part of the CDR3 here.

ASSQDRTSVYNEQF,TRBV4-1
ASSSGLAPGLGEQF,TRBV5-1
ASSVPSGSDTQY,TRBV9
ASSSVWGNGDEQY,TRBV27
ASSLGTVDQPQH,TRBV12-3/TRBV12-4
AITGTSGHNEQF,TRBV10-3
SARGRHLLTEQY,TRBV20-1
ASARDLYYEQY,TRBV12-3/TRBV12-4
SAWVDGRAETQY,TRBV20-1
ASSYDPRATDTQY,TRBV7-2
ASSLDSRELF,TRBV7-9
ASSVTDRANQPQH,TRBV10-2
ASKGGSPLWPYNEQF,TRBV27
ASSSTTGAYNEQF,TRBV7-2
ASSEEAGSSYEQY,TRBV6-1
ASSSRRTGTLNNEQF,TRBV13
ASSLRGQGITYEQY,TRBV27
ASSLSGGEFYEQF,TRBV5-5
ASSSRQGPLEQF,TRBV27
ASSPHPANERF,TRBV9
ASPYPFSVLAKNIQY,TRBV7-3
ASSPRQGWSRGYT,TRBV9
ASSQASTGTGAF,TRBV4-2
ASSFWVQSSYNEQF,TRBV5-1
AISEAGLAAYNEQF,TRBV10-3
ASSLGPGRDTRY,TRBV28
ASSIPTGASSYNSPLH,TRBV7-2
SAREPQETQY,TRBV20-1